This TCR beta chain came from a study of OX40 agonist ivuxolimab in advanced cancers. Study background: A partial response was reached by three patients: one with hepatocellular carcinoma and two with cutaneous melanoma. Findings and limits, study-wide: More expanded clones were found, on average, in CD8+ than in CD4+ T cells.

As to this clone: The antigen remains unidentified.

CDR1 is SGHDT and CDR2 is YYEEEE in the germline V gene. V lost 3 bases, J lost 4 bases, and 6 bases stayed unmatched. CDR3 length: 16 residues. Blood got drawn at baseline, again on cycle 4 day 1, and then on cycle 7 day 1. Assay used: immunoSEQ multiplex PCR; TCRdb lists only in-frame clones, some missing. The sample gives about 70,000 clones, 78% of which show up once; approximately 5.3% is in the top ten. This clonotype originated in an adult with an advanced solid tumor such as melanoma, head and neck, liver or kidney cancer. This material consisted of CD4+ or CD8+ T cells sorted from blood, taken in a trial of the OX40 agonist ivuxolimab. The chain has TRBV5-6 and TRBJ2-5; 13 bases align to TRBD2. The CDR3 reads CASSYGLAGATETQYF. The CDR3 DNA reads TGTGCCAGCAGCTACGGACTAGCGGGAGCAACAGAGACCCAGTACTTC.